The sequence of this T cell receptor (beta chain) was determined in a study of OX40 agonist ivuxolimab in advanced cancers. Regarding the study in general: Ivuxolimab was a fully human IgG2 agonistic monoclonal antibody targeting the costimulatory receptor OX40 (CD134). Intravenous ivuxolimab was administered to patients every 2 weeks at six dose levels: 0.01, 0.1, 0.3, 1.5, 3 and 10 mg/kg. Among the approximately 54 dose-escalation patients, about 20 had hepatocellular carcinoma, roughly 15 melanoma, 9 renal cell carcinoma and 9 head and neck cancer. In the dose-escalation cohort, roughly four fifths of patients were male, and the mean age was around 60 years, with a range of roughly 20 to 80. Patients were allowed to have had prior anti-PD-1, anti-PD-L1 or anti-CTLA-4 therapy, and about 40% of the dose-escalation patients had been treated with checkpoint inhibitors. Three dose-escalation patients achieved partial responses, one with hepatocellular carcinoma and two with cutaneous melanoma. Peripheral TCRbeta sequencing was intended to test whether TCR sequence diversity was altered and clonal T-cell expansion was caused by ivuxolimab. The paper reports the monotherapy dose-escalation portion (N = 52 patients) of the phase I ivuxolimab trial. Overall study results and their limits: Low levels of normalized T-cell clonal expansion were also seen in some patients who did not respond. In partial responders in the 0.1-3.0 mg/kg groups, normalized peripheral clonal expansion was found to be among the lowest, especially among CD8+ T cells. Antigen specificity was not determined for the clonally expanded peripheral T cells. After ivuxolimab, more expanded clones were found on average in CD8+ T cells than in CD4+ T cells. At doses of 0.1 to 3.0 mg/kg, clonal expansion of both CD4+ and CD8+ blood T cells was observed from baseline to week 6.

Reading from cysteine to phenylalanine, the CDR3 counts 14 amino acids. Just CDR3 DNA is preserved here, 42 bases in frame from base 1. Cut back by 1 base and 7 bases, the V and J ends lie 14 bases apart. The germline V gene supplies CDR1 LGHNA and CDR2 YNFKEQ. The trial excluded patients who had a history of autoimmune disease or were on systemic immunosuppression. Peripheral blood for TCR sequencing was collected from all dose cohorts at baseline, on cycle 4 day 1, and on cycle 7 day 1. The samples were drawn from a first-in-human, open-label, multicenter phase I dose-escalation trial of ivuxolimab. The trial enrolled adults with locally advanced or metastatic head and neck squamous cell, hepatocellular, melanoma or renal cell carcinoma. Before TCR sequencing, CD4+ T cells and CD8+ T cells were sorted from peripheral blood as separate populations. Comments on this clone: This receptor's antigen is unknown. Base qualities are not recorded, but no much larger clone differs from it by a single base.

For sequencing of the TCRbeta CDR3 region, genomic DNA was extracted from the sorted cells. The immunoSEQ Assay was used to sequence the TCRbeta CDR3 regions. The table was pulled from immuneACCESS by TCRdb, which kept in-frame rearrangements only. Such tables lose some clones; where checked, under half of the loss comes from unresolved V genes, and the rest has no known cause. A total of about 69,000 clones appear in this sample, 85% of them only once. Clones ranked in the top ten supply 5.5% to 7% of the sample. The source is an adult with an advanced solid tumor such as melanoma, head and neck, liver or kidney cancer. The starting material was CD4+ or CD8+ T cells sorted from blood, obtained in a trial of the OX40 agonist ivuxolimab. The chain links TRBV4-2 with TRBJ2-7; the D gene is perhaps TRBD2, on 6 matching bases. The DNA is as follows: TGTGCCAGCAGCCAAGCGGAGGGTCTAGGGGAGCAGTACTTC. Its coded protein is CASSQAEGLGEQYF.